Sequencing of this T cell receptor (beta chain) was carried out in a study of blood T cell repertoires in COVID-19. On the study more broadly: The study drew acute and convalescent COVID-19 samples from the United States, Italy and Spain. The cDNA or gDNA used as material had been derived from T cells, B-cell-depleted T cells, or PBMCs.

Data came from immunoSEQ multiplex PCR; TCRdb stores just in-frame clones and leaves some out. The sample includes about 270,000 clones, roughly 90% of them seen just once. The CDR3 consists of 14 residues. Germline CDR1 and CDR2: SGHRS and YFSETQ. V was clipped by 4 bases and J by 3 bases; unmatched bases: 5. The receptor was derived from a man between 60 and 75 years old who had recovered from COVID-19. Sequenced material: peripheral blood. The rearrangement links TRBV5-1 to TRBJ1-2; 8 bases fit TRBD1. DNA for the CDR3: TGCGCCAGCAGCCAATCAGGGGGCTACTATGGCTACACCTTC. It yields the protein CASSQSGGYYGYTF.